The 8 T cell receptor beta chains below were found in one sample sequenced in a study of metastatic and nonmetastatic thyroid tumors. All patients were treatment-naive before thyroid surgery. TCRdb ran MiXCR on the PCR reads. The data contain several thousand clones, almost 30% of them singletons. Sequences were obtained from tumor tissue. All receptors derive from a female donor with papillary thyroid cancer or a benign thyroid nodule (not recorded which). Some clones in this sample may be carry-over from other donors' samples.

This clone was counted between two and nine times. This CDR3 reads CASSSARRPHEQYF. In nucleotides, the CDR3 is TGTGCCAGCAGTTCGGCCCGCCGACCCCACGAGCAGTACTTC. The genes are TRBV6-2 or TRBV6-3 and TRBJ2-7; D is undetermined. V was clipped by 4 bases and J by 5 bases, with 15 bases between them. The V gene's germline CDR1 is MNHEY and CDR2 SVGEGT. The CDR3 runs to 14 residues.

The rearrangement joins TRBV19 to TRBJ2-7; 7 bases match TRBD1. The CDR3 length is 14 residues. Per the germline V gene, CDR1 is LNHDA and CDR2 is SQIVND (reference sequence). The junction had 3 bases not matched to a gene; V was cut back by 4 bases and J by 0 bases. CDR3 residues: CASSTGQSSYEQYF. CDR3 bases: TGTGCCAGTAGTACGGGACAGTCCTCCTACGAGCAGTACTTC.

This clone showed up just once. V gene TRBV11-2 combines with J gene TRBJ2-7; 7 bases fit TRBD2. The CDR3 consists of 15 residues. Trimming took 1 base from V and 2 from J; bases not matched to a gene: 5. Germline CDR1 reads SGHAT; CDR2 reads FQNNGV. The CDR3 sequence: CASSLGSGQTYEQYF. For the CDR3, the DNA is TGTGCCAGCAGCTTAGGTAGCGGGCAGACCTACGAGCAGTACTTC.

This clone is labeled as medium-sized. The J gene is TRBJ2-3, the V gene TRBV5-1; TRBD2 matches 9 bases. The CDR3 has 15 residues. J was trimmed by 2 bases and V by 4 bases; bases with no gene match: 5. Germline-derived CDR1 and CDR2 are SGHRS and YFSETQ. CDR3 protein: CASSTSGSSTDTQYF. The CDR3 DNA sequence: TGCGCCAGCAGCACTAGCGGGTCCTCCACAGATACGCAGTATTTT.

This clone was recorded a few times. CDR3 sequence (DNA): TGTGCCAGCAGCCCACATCCGGGACGGCAGTACTTC. This translates into CASSPHPGRQYF. The chain combines TRBV7-2 with TRBJ2-7; D is possibly TRBD1 or TRBD2 (5 bases each). CDR1 SGHTA and CDR2 FQGNSA come from the germline V gene. Trimming shortened V by 5 bases and J by 9 bases, and 14 bases separated the two germline ends. The CDR3 covers 12 residues. The complete variable domain, with remaining parts taken from reference TRBV7-2 and TRBJ2-7, reads GAGVSQSPSNKVTEKGKDVELRCDPISGHTALYWYRQSLGQGLEFLIYFQGNSAPDKSGLPSDRFSAERTGGSVSTLTIQRTQQEDSAVYLCASSPHPGRQYFGPGTRLTVT.

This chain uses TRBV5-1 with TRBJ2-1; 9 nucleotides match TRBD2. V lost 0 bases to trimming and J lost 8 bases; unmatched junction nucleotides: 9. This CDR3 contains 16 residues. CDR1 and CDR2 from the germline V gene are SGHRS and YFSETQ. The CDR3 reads CASSLGPAGGRDEQFF. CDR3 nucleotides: TGCGCCAGCAGCTTGGGGCCAGCGGGAGGAAGGGATGAGCAGTTCTTC.

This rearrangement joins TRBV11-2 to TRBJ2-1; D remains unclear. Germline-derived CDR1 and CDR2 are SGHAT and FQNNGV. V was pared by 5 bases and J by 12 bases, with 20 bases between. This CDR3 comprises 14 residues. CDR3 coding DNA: TGTGCCAGCAGCCCCCTGCAGAACTACGACGGGCAGTTCTTC. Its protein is CASSPLQNYDGQFF.

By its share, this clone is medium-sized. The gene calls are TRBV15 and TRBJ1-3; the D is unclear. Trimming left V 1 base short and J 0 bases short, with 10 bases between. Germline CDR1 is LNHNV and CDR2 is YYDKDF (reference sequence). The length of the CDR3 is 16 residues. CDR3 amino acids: CATSRALLASGNTIYF. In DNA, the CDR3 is TGTGCCACCAGCAGAGCCCTCCTTGCCTCTGGAAACACCATATATTTT.